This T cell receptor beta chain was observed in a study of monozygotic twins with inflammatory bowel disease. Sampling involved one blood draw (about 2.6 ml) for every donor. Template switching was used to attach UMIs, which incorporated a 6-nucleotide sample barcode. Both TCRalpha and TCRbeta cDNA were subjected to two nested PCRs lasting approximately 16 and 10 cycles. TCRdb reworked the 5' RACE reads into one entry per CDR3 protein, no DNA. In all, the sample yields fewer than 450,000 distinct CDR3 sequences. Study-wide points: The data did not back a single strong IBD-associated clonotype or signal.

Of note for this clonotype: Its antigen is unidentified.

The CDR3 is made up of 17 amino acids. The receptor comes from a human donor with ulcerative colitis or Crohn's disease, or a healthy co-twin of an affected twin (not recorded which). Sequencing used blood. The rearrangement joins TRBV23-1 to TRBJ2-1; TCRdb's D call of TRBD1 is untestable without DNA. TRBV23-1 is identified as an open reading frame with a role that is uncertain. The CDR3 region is CASSHPDRLIAYNEQFF.